Listed below are T cell receptor beta chains from one sample, sequenced in a study of cytomegalovirus exposure and HLA in healthy donors. Clones were read by immunoSEQ multiplex PCR, and TCRdb kept only the in-frame ones, dropping some. The sample has 57,000 or so clones, more than 90% seen once. Material: PBMCs. These receptors all come from a man between 18 and 29 years old in good health and CMV-seronegative. CDR3s include the opening cysteine and the closing phenylalanine or tryptophan. Fields, in order: J gene, V gene, D gene, CDR3 DNA, CDR3 protein. D genes are given only for firm matches.

>TRBJ1-5|TRBV15|TRBD1
TGTGCCACCAGCAGAGACACAGGGGGTGACTATCAGCCCCAGCATTTT
CATSRDTGGDYQPQHF
>TRBJ2-2|TRBV11-1|TRBD1
TGTGCCAGCAGCTCGTTCGACAGGGTGGCCGGGGAGCTGTTTTTT
CASSSFDRVAGELFF
>TRBJ1-1|TRBV6-4|NA
TGTGCCAGCAGTCTCCTCAACACTGGCGGGACTGAAGCTTTCTTT
CASSLLNTGGTEAFF
>TRBJ1-1|TRBV5-1|NA
TGCGCCAGCAGCCCCACAAAGGCAGGGCTTAACCAAGCTTTCTTT
CASSPTKAGLNQAFF
>TRBJ2-1|TRBV15|TRBD2
TGTGCCACCAGCAGAGGGCTAGGGAGGGCCTTCAATGAGCAGTTCTTC
CATSRGLGRAFNEQFF
>TRBJ2-1|TRBV5-1|NA
TGCGCCAGCAGCCCGGGCTCCTACAATGAGCAGTTCTTC
CASSPGSYNEQFF
>TRBJ2-7|TRBV9|TRBD1
TGTGCCAGCAGCTCCGGGACAGGGAGCTCCTACGAGCAGTACTTC
CASSSGTGSSYEQYF
>TRBJ1-2|TRBV19|NA
TGTGCCAGTAAAATTGCCGGGGGGGACTATGGCTACACCTTC
CASKIAGGDYGYTF
>TRBJ2-3|TRBV5-1|TRBD2
TGCGCCAGCAGCTTGGATATGGGAGGGGGCACAGATACGCAGTATTTT
CASSLDMGGGTDTQYF
>TRBJ1-1|TRBV11-2|NA
TGTGCCAGCACCTCTACACGGAGCTTTGATTTCTTT
CASTSTRSFDFF